The following is a TCR beta chain sequence with its context. When the RNA was reverse transcribed, random hexamers were used with an input of roughly 0.5 to 1 ug. Amplification of TCR beta CDR3 was carried out by immunoSEQ multiplex PCR, which covered 54 Vbeta and 13 Jbeta segments. TCRdb ran MiXCR on the immunoSEQ multiplex PCR reads and lists one entry per CDR3 protein. The profile shows under 200,000 distinct CDR3 sequences, roughly 95% of them singletons. While CD8+ and CD4+ T cells were isolated negatively, TEMRA cells were enriched by FACS. This specimen belongs to a study of CD8 T cells in Susac syndrome. This CDR3 has 15 residues. Trimming left V 7 bases short and J 1 base short, with 16 bases between. Germline V gene data show CDR1 as MGHRA and CDR2 as YSYEKL.

V usage is TRBV4-1 and J usage is TRBJ1-2; D gene ambiguous. The receptor was derived from a human donor in good health. Source material: CD4+ T cells from PBMCs. CDR3 loop: CASTPRGADNYGYTF. CDR3 sequence (DNA): TGCGCCAGCACCCCAAGAGGCGCGGATAACTATGGCTACACCTTC.